The 24 T cell receptor beta chains listed next were all sequenced from one sample in a study of post-analysis software for immune sequencing data. These receptors have no identified antigens. Tagging with unique molecular identifiers was a feature of the TCR beta cDNA libraries. Each CDR3 protein is one row after TCRdb ran MiXCR on the PCR reads. This table has hundreds of thousands of distinct CDR3 sequences, less than 35% appearing once. General study points: In patients, TRBV5-6, TRBV5-1 and TRBV20-1 belonged to several TRBV segments found more frequently than in controls.

The sequenced sample consisted of blood. The receptors were gathered from a girl aged 10-17 years with multiple sclerosis.

This chain uses TRBV7-2 with TRBJ2-3, with TRBD2 matching over 9 bases. The CDR3 runs 17 residues. CDR1 is SGHTA, CDR2 FQGNSA, per germline. J lost 2 bases, V lost 1 base, and 7 bases had no gene match. CDR3 in amino acids: CASSLEALAGVTDTQYF. The DNA of the CDR3 is TGTGCCAGCAGCTTAGAGGCCTTAGCGGGAGTCACAGATACGCAGTATTTT.

This clonotype was seen only once. The gene calls are TRBV28 and TRBJ2-1, with D perhaps TRBD2 (5 bases). Germline CDR1 and CDR2: MDHEN and SYDVKM. This CDR3 spans 14 amino acids. Trimming took 7 bases from V and 6 from J, leaving 16 bases between them. For the CDR3, the DNA is TGTGCCAGCATCGGGGTTCCGACCTCCAATGAGCAGTTCTTC. Translation gives CASIGVPTSNEQFF.

This rearrangement joins TRBV10-3 to TRBJ1-6, with 9 positions matching TRBD1. After removal of 3 bases from V and 7 bases from J, the junction contained 4 bases not matched to a gene. Germline CDR1 is ENHRY and CDR2 is SYGVKD. The CDR3 runs 15 residues. CDR3 nucleotide sequence: TGTGCCATCAGTGACACCGGGACAGGGAATTCACCCCTCCACTTT. Translated: CAISDTGTGNSPLHF.

The chain combines TRBV5-1 with TRBJ2-3, with D unresolved. In germline, CDR1 is SGHRS, CDR2 YFSETQ. The V and J ends lost 0 bases and 0 bases respectively, with 14 bases between them. There are 17 residues in the CDR3. The CDR3 loop is CASSLVVPRSSTDTQYF. The CDR3 DNA reads TGCGCCAGCAGCTTGGTGGTTCCACGTTCTAGCACAGATACGCAGTATTTT.

This clonotype was seen ten or more times. V and J are TRBV29-1 and TRBJ2-1; D is undetermined. Trimming took off 7 bases at V and 3 bases at J, with 16 bases between the two ends. CDR3 size: 14 residues. The germline CDR1 and CDR2 sequences are SQVTM and ANQGSEA. The CDR3 nucleotides read TGCAGCGCGTCAAAGCGCCGTCTCTACAATGAGCAGTTCTTC. It codes for CSASKRRLYNEQFF.

The chain has TRBV6-6 and TRBJ1-4; TRBD1 aligns across 10 bases. The CDR3 length is 15 residues. Losses at the gene ends were 5 bases for V and 6 bases for J; bases not matched to a gene: 6. Germline CDR1 is MNHNY and CDR2 is SVGAGI (reference sequence). As DNA, the CDR3 is TGTGCCAGCAGTCGCCGGACAGGGGGGGATGAAAAACTGTTTTTT. Protein sequence: CASSRRTGGDEKLFF.

This clonotype was picked up a small number of times. The genes are TRBV28 and TRBJ2-6; 7 bases match TRBD1. The CDR3 extends over 17 amino acids. Germline loops: CDR1 MDHEN, CDR2 SYDVKM. With 6 bases clipped from V and 0 bases from J, the junction kept 8 bases outside the gene matches. CDR3 in amino acids: CASSYGTAFSGANVLTF. The CDR3 DNA follows: TGTGCCAGCAGCTACGGGACAGCGTTCTCTGGGGCCAACGTCCTGACTTTC. Supplemented by reference TRBV28 and TRBJ2-6, the full variable domain reads DVKVTQSSRYLVKRTGEKVFLECVQDMDHENMFWYRQDPGLGLRLIYFSYDVKMKEKGDIPEGYSVSREKKERFSLILESASTNQTSMYLCASSYGTAFSGANVLTFGAGSRLTVL.

In its sample, this clonotype was seen many times. The chain uses TRBV29-1 and TRBJ2-7, with TRBD1 matching over 7 bases. The CDR3 consists of 13 residues. Trimming took 3 bases from V and 2 from J; bases not matched to a gene: 4. The germline CDR1 and CDR2 sequences are SQVTM and ANQGSEA. The CDR3 DNA reads as TGCAGCGTTGAGGGACAGACACCCTACGAGCAGTACTTC. Translating it yields CSVEGQTPYEQYF.

This clonotype was seen a handful of times. The V gene is TRBV7-2, the J gene TRBJ2-1; D unresolved. From germline, CDR1 is SGHTA and CDR2 FQGNSA. There are 15 residues in the CDR3. The V end was cut by 1 base, the J end by 0 bases, with 7 bases between. The CDR3 DNA is TGTGCCAGCAGCTTAGTTAGCAGCTCCTACAATGAGCAGTTCTTC. Translating gives CASSLVSSSYNEQFF.

The rearrangement joins TRBV7-2 to TRBJ2-3; 8 nucleotides align to TRBD2. Unmatched junction bases numbered 6, after V lost 0 bases and J lost 1 base. The CDR3 runs to 17 residues. Germline CDR1 and CDR2: SGHTA and FQGNSA. The CDR3 sequence: CASSLARRGAGTDTQYF. The CDR3 DNA reads TGTGCCAGCAGCTTAGCGCGGCGGGGGGCGGGCACAGATACGCAGTATTTT. The complete variable domain, with remaining parts taken from reference TRBV7-2 and TRBJ2-3, reads GAGVSQSPSNKVTEKGKDVELRCDPISGHTALYWYRQSLGQGLEFLIYFQGNSAPDKSGLPSDRFSAERTGGSVSTLTIQRTQQEDSAVYLCASSLARRGAGTDTQYFGPGTRLTVL.

The chain is built from TRBV12-3 or TRBV12-4 and TRBJ1-2; 8 positions agree with TRBD1. The CDR3 contains 15 residues. Germline trimming cut 6 bases from V and 0 bases from J; bases unmatched to any gene: 6. CDR3: CASRATGDPNYGYTF. Written as DNA, the CDR3 is TGTGCCAGCAGAGCGACAGGGGACCCTAACTATGGCTACACCTTC.

This clonotype was detected a few times. J is TRBJ1-2 and V is TRBV4-1, with D unclear. Trimming left V 3 bases short and J 1 base short, with 9 bases between. Germline CDR1 and CDR2: MGHRA and YSYEKL. The CDR3 covers 14 residues. For the CDR3, the DNA is TGCGCCAGCAGCCAGCTCGGGCTTAACTATGGCTACACCTTC. Amino acids: CASSQLGLNYGYTF.

This clonotype was counted between two and nine times. The chain uses TRBV12-3 or TRBV12-4 and TRBJ1-2; tentative D call: TRBD1 (5 bases). V was cut by 5 bases and J by 4 bases, with 11 bases left in between. CDR3 length: 13 amino acids. In nucleotides, the CDR3 is TGTGCCAGCAGTCCGGGACCGGCCTATGGCTACACCTTC. It translates to CASSPGPAYGYTF.

The genes are TRBV29-1 and TRBJ1-2; D is unresolved. Per germline, CDR1 SQVTM and CDR2 ANQGSEA. The CDR3 length is 8 residues. V lost 3 bases and J lost 11, with 4 bases in between. CDR3 loop: CSVDLYTF. For the CDR3, the DNA is TGCAGCGTTGATCTTTACACCTTC.

The chain carries TRBV9 and TRBJ1-1; D unresolved. Germline CDR1 and CDR2: SGDLS and YYNGEE. The CDR3 has 16 residues. Trimming removed 2 bases at V and 3 bases at J, with 17 bases between. As DNA, the CDR3 is TGTGCCAGCAGCGTTTCGGGCCAACGGTGGGACACTGAAGCTTTCTTT. Amino acid sequence: CASSVSGQRWDTEAFF.

The chain couples TRBV3-1 to TRBJ1-2, with 8 bases aligning to TRBD1. Trimming cost V 4 bases and J 2 bases; bases outside gene matches: 9. Per the germline V gene, CDR1 is LGHDT and CDR2 is YNNKEL (reference sequence). The CDR3 is 16 residues long. The chain's CDR3 is CASSRWGDRINYGYTF. The CDR3 DNA follows: TGTGCCAGCAGCCGCTGGGGGGACAGGATAAACTATGGCTACACCTTC.

This clonotype was seen more than once but under ten times. The rearrangement joins TRBV27 to TRBJ1-1, with D perhaps TRBD1 (5 bases). This CDR3 is built from 15 residues. Germline V gene data show CDR1 as MNHEY and CDR2 as SMNVEV (reference sequence). V was shortened by 3 bases and J by 8 bases, with 19 bases between the two germline ends. The CDR3 DNA follows: TGTGCCAGCAGTTTGGTCCGGGAGGCCCAGGGCGAAGCTTTCTTT. Translation: CASSLVREAQGEAFF.

The chain links TRBV12-3 or TRBV12-4 to TRBJ1-1; maybe TRBD1 (5 bases). This CDR3 is built from 13 residues. V shed 3 bases and J shed 8 bases, with 13 bases lying between them. The CDR3 reads CASSFEHPGEAFF. The CDR3 region has the DNA TGTGCCAGCAGTTTTGAGCACCCAGGGGAAGCTTTCTTT.

The rearrangement links TRBV20-1 to TRBJ2-3; 8 nucleotides line up with TRBD2. This CDR3 comprises 17 residues. V shed 0 bases, J shed 0 bases, and the junction held 8 bases outside the gene matches. Germline V CDR1 and CDR2: DFQATT, SNEGSKA (reference sequence). The CDR3 sequence is CSARDPGGRTSTDTQYF. CDR3 DNA sequence: TGCAGTGCTAGAGACCCGGGAGGGAGAACTAGCACAGATACGCAGTATTTT.

The chain links TRBV6-5 to TRBJ2-1; tentative D call: TRBD1 (6 bases). V lost 0 bases to trimming and J lost 6 bases, with 12 bases between them. Germline lookup yields CDR1 MNHEY and CDR2 SVGAGI. CDR3 length equals 15 residues. DNA for the CDR3: TGTGCCAGCAGTTACTCGACAGGTTTTCCCAATGAGCAGTTCTTC. Amino acids: CASSYSTGFPNEQFF.

This chain joins TRBV7-2 and TRBJ2-5; 8 positions match TRBD1. The assigned J gene may be wrong: the sequence end matches TRBJ2-4 better. The CDR3 contains 16 residues. The germline CDR1 and CDR2 sequences are SGHTA and FQGNSA. The CDR3 DNA reads as TGTGCCAGCAGCTTAGTGGGGACAGGAGCCAAAAACATTCAGTACTTC. Protein: CASSLVGTGAKNIQYF.

This clonotype has only a few counts. V is TRBV7-2 and J is TRBJ1-4; 8 bases map to TRBD1. Per germline, CDR1 SGHTA and CDR2 FQGNSA. The CDR3 length is 20 residues. Trimming removed 10 bases from V and 0 bases from J; junction bases left unmatched: 22. The CDR3 reads CATLPGKLDRVGATNEKLFF. The DNA of the CDR3 is TGTGCCACCCTCCCAGGAAAGTTGGACAGGGTAGGAGCAACTAATGAAAAACTGTTTTTT.

A remark on this clonotype: A much larger clone lies a single base off, so this may be a read error. The rearrangement uses TRBV20-1 and TRBJ2-5, with D possibly matching TRBD1 (6 bases). The CDR3 totals 14 residues. CDR1 and CDR2 (germline): DFQATT, SNEGSKA (reference sequence). V was shortened by 1 base and J by 11 bases, with 20 bases between the two germline ends. The CDR3 loop reads CSARVTGAYNEQYF. CDR3 bases: TGCAGTGCTAGAGTGACAGGAGCCTACAATGAGCAGTACTTC.

A few counts support this clonotype. The CDR3 protein is CASSLLSTGRYTGELFF. CDR3 bases: TGTGCCAGCAGCTTATTGTCAACCGGGAGATACACCGGGGAGCTGTTTTTT. The chain is built from TRBV7-9 and TRBJ2-2; possibly TRBD2 for D (6 bases). V shed 2 bases and J shed 3 bases, with 16 bases lying between them. This CDR3 is built from 17 residues. Germline lookup yields CDR1 SEHNR and CDR2 FQNEAQ (reference sequence). The full variable domain, in which reference TRBV7-9 and TRBJ2-2 provide the parts outside the CDR3, is DTGVSQNPRHKITKRGQNVTFRCDPISEHNRLYWYRQTLGQGPEFLTYFQNEAQLEKSRLLSDRFSAERPKGSFSTLEIQRTEQGDSAMYLCASSLLSTGRYTGELFFGEGSRLTVL.